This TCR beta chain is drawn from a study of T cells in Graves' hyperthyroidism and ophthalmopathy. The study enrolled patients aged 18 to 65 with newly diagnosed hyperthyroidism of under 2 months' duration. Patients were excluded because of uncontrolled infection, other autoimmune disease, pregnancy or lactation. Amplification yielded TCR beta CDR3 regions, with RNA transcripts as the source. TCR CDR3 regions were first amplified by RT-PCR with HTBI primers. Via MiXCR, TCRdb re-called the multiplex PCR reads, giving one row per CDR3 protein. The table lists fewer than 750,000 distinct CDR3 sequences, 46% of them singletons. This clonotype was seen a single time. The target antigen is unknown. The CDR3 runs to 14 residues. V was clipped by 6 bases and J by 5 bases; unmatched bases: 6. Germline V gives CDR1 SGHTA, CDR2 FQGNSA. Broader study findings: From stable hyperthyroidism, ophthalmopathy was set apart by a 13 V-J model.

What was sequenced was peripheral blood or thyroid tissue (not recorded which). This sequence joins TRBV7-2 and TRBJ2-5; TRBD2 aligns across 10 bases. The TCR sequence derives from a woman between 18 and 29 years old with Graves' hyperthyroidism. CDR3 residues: CASRLAGWVETQYF. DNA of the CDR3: TGTGCCAGCAGACTAGCGGGGTGGGTCGAGACCCAGTACTTC.